This TCR beta chain was recovered during a study of T-cell reconstitution after alpha-beta-depleted transplantation in children. CDR1 is SGHAT and CDR2 is FQDESV in the germline V gene (reference sequence). This CDR3 has 15 amino acids. The ends lost 3 bases at V and 5 bases at J; junction bases unmatched: 6. This clonotype was counted at least ten times. TCRbeta library preparation incorporated unique molecular identifiers. TCRdb used MiXCR to reprocess the PCR reads, holding one entry per CDR3 protein. The sample shows 200,000 to 250,000 distinct CDR3 sequences, approximately 9% of them seen only once.

This material consisted of PBMCs from the stem cell graft donor, taken from the stem cell graft. V gene TRBV11-1 combines with J gene TRBJ2-1; TRBD2 matches 8 bases. The sequence was collected from a human donor who donated a stem cell graft to a child with acute lymphoblastic leukemia. CDR3 sequence reads: CASSLGGGLNNEQFF. The CDR3 DNA reads as TGTGCCAGCAGCTTGGGCGGGGGGCTCAACAATGAGCAGTTCTTC.